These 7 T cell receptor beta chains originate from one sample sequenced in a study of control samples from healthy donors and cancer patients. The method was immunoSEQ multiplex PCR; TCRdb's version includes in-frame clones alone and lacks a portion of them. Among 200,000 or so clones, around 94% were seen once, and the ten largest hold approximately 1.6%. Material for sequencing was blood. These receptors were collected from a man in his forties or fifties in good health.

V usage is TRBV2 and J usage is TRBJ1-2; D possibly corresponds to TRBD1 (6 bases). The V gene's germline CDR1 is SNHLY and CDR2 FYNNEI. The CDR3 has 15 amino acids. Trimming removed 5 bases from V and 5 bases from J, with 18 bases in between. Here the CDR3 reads CASSQMRGELYGYTF. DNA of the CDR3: TGTGCCAGCAGTCAAATGAGGGGGGAGCTTTATGGCTACACCTTC.

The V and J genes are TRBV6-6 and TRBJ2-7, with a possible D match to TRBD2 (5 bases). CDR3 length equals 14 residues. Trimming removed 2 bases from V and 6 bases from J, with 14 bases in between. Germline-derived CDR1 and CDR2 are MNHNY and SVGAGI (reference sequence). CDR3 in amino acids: CASSYGSDGVEQYV. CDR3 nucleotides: TGTGCCAGCAGTTACGGGTCGGACGGGGTCGAGCAGTACGTC.

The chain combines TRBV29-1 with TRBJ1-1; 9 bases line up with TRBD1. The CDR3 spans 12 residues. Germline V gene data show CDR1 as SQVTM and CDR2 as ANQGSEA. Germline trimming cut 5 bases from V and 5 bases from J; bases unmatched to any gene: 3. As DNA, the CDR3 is TGCAGCGTTCTGGGGACAGGGACTGAAGCTTTCTTT. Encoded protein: CSVLGTGTEAFF.

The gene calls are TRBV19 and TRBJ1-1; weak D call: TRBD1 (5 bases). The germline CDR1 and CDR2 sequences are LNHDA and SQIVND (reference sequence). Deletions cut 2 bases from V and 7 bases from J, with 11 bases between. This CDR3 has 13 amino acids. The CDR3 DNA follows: TGTGCCAGTAGTATATCTTGGGGGATTGAAGCTTTCTTT. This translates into CASSISWGIEAFF. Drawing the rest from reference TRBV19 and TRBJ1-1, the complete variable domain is DGGITQSPKYLFRKEGQNVTLSCEQNLNHDAMYWYRQDPGQGLRLIYYSQIVNDFQKGDIAEGYSVSREKKESFPLTVTSAQKNPTAFYLCASSISWGIEAFFGQGTRLTVV.

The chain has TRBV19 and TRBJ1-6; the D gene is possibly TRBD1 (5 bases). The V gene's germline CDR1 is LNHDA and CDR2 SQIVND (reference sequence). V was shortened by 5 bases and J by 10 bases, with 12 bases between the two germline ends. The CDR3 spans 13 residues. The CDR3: CASSVRVDSPLHF. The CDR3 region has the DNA TGTGCCAGTAGTGTCAGGGTTGACTCACCCCTCCACTTT.

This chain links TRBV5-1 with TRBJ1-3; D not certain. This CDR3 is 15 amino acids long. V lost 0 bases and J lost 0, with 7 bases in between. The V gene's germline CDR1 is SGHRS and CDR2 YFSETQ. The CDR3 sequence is CASSLEGNSGNTIYF. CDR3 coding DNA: TGCGCCAGCAGCTTGGAGGGCAACTCTGGAAACACCATATATTTT.

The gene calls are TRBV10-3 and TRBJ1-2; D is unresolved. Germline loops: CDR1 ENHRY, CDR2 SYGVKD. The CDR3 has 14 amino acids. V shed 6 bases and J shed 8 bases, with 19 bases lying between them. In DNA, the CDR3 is TGTGCCATCAGGTCTGAGACGGCGGGGAGGGGCTACACCTTC. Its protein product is CAIRSETAGRGYTF.